A single sample is the source of the 23 T cell receptor beta chains below, sequenced in a study of identical twins. TCRdb re-derived calls from the 5' RACE reads in MiXCR, one entry per CDR3 protein. The table lists 220,000 or so distinct CDR3 sequences, around 7% of them singletons, with roughly 3.9% in the top ten. These data were also filed under a second study, of yellow fever vaccine responses in identical twins.

The sample taken for sequencing was memory (CD45RO+) T cells sorted from blood. These receptors all come from a woman aged 18-29 years in good health.

This clonotype appeared a few times. The CDR3 DNA is TGCAGTGCTAGTCTACTAGCGGGAACCGACGAGCAGTACTTC. Translation gives CSASLLAGTDEQYF. The rearrangement uses TRBV20-1 and TRBJ2-7, with 10 bases lining up with TRBD2. This CDR3 has 14 amino acids. J gave up 5 bases and V 3 bases, and 7 bases lay outside the gene matches. Germline CDR1 reads DFQATT; CDR2 reads SNEGSKA (reference sequence).

This clonotype has at least ten counts. CDR3: CASSSEFPREQYV. The CDR3 bases are TGCGCCAGCAGCTCTGAATTTCCTCGCGAGCAGTACGTC. V usage is TRBV5-1 and J usage is TRBJ2-7; D ambiguous. Trimming took off 3 bases at V and 6 bases at J, with 13 bases between the two ends. The germline gives CDR1 SGHRS, CDR2 YFSETQ. This CDR3 comprises 13 residues.

The genes are TRBV20-1 and TRBJ2-7; a weak D match, TRBD1 (6 bases). The length of the CDR3 is 13 residues. CDR1 is DFQATT and CDR2 is SNEGSKA in the germline V gene (reference sequence). Trimming took off 0 bases at V and 5 bases at J, with 11 bases between the two ends. The CDR3 nucleotides read TGCAGTGCTAGAGATCCCAACAGGGACGAGCAGTACGTC. Protein sequence: CSARDPNRDEQYV.

J is TRBJ1-3 and V is TRBV25-1, with 8 bases that match TRBD1. CDR3 length equals 23 residues. V was pared by 4 bases and J by 4 bases, with 30 bases of the junction left unmatched. Germline V CDR1 and CDR2: MGHDK, SYGVNS. CDR3 sequence: CASSGISPPGQEAPLYPGNTIYF. For the CDR3, the DNA is TGTGCCAGCAGTGGAATATCCCCCCCGGGACAGGAAGCACCTTTGTATCCCGGAAACACCATATATTTT.

This clonotype was observed a few times. The chain uses TRBV6-1 and TRBJ1-2; a possible D gene is TRBD1 (5 bases). The CDR3 is 12 amino acids. CDR1 is MNHNS, CDR2 SASEGT, per germline. The germline V and J ends were trimmed by 3 bases and 6 bases, with 8 bases remaining between them. The CDR3 is CASSDRVDGYTF. The CDR3 region has the DNA TGTGCCAGCAGTGACAGGGTGGATGGCTACACCTTC.

V gene TRBV14 combines with J gene TRBJ2-2; D is ambiguous. Germline V lookup: CDR1 SGHDN, CDR2 FVKESK. V was shortened by 4 bases and J by 11 bases, with 11 bases between the two germline ends. The CDR3 is 12 amino acids. The CDR3 DNA is TGTGCCAGCAGCCCTCAAGGCAGCGAGCTGTTTTTT. Translating gives CASSPQGSELFF.

The J gene is TRBJ2-1, the V gene TRBV15, with 8 bases that match TRBD1. Germline trimming cut 4 bases from V and 10 bases from J; bases unmatched to any gene: 9. This CDR3 spans 14 amino acids. In germline, CDR1 is LNHNV, CDR2 YYDKDF (reference sequence). This CDR3 is CATSTDRESREQFF. DNA of the CDR3: TGTGCCACCAGCACGGACAGGGAATCGCGCGAGCAGTTCTTC.

The sample holds many counts of this clonotype. The rearrangement uses TRBV5-1 and TRBJ2-3, with D perhaps matching TRBD1 (6 bases). The CDR3 is 15 residues long. Germline values: CDR1 SGHRS, CDR2 YFSETQ. The V and J ends lost 4 bases and 1 base respectively, with 13 bases between them. CDR3 nucleotide sequence: TGCGCCAGCAGCAAAGGGGGATCGGGCACAGATACGCAGTATTTT. As protein: CASSKGGSGTDTQYF.

The chain couples TRBV7-9 to TRBJ2-7, with 11 bases aligning to TRBD2. V trimming: 0 bases; J trimming: 7 bases; junction bases outside the gene matches: 5. CDR1 is SEHNR, CDR2 FQNEAQ, per germline (reference sequence). This CDR3 is 15 amino acids long. CDR3 in amino acids: CASSLAGLAVVEQYF. The CDR3 DNA reads as TGTGCCAGCAGCTTAGCGGGACTAGCGGTGGTGGAGCAGTACTTC.

The chain employs TRBV21-1 and TRBJ2-1; TRBD2, the table's D call, was not compared with the DNA. TRBV21-1 is deemed a pseudogene. The CDR3 loop spans 16 amino acids. The CDR3 region has the DNA TGTGCCAGCAGCAAAGCTTCGGGACCAGCGGGCCATGAGCAGTTCTTC. Its protein product is CASSKASGPAGHEQFF.

This clonotype has a handful of counts. The chain recombines TRBV7-9 with TRBJ2-5, with 7 bases identical to TRBD2. With 2 bases clipped from V and 0 bases from J, the junction kept 6 bases outside the gene matches. The CDR3 runs to 16 residues. From germline, CDR1 is SEHNR and CDR2 FQNEAQ (reference sequence). The CDR3 is CASSLLWGGDQETQYF. The CDR3 DNA reads TGTGCCAGCAGCTTATTGTGGGGGGGGGACCAAGAGACCCAGTACTTC.

At least ten counts were recorded for this clonotype. The chain joins TRBV4-1 to TRBJ1-1; D not certain. V lost 3 bases and J lost 3, with 8 bases in between. CDR1 is MGHRA and CDR2 is YSYEKL in the germline V gene. The CDR3 spans 13 residues. The DNA of the CDR3 is TGCGCCAGCAGCCAGTCGAAATACACTGAAGCTTTCTTT. Translating it yields CASSQSKYTEAFF.

This clonotype occurred many times. The chain combines TRBV28 with TRBJ2-2, with 8 bases matching TRBD1. The J segment lost 5 bases and the V segment lost 6 bases, leaving 8 bases of the junction unmatched. CDR3 length: 15 amino acids. Germline V lookup: CDR1 MDHEN, CDR2 SYDVKM. The CDR3 spells CASSPGTGGTGELFF. The CDR3 DNA reads TGTGCCAGCAGCCCCGGGACAGGTGGTACCGGGGAGCTGTTTTTT.

V usage is TRBV3-1 and J usage is TRBJ1-1; tentatively, D is TRBD1 (6 bases). The CDR3 is 13 amino acids. Trimming took off 4 bases at V and 5 bases at J, with 11 bases between the two ends. Germline CDR1 and CDR2: LGHDT and YNNKEL (reference sequence). The CDR3 loop is CASSRDTLTEAFF. The CDR3, as DNA: TGTGCCAGCAGCCGGGACACCCTAACTGAAGCTTTCTTT.

This clonotype was observed a handful of times. The V gene is TRBV19, the J gene TRBJ2-3, with unresolved D. Germline V gene data show CDR1 as LNHDA and CDR2 as SQIVND (reference sequence). The CDR3 covers 15 residues. Trimming removed 3 bases at V and 0 bases at J, with 10 bases between. CDR3 coding DNA: TGTGCCAGTAGTATCGAGCGTCCTAGCACAGATACGCAGTATTTT. Amino acids: CASSIERPSTDTQYF.

Many counts were recorded for this clonotype. The chain carries TRBV5-6 and TRBJ2-1; TRBD2 agrees at 13 bases. Germline V gives CDR1 SGHDT, CDR2 YYEEEE. The CDR3 has 18 residues. Trimming removed 1 base from V and 7 bases from J; junction bases left unmatched: 11. Written as DNA, the CDR3 is TGTGCCAGCAGCTTGTACAGGACTAGCGGGAGTACAGGGAATGAGCAGTTCTTC. This translates into CASSLYRTSGSTGNEQFF.

Many counts were recorded for this clonotype. The rearrangement joins TRBV12-3 or TRBV12-4 to TRBJ1-2, with a possible D match to TRBD1 (5 bases). This CDR3 region has 15 residues. V dropped 5 bases and J dropped 3 bases, with 16 bases sitting between them. The CDR3 spells CASSLTPGEYYGYTF. CDR3 sequence (DNA): TGTGCCAGCAGTCTAACCCCGGGGGAATACTATGGCTACACCTTC.

The chain is built from TRBV6-6 and TRBJ1-5; no reliable D call. Trimming removed 7 bases at V and 3 bases at J, with 10 bases between. The CDR3 is 13 residues long. Germline lookup yields CDR1 MNHNY and CDR2 SVGAGI (reference sequence). CDR3 amino acids: CASMEVINQPQHF. In DNA, the CDR3 is TGTGCCAGCATGGAGGTAATCAATCAGCCCCAGCATTTT.

CDR3 in amino acids: CASSARLAGASGELFF. Here the CDR3 DNA reads TGTGCCAGCAGCGCCCGACTAGCGGGAGCGTCCGGGGAGCTGTTTTTT. The chain recombines TRBV9 with TRBJ2-2; 12 bases line up with TRBD2. The CDR3 covers 16 residues. J lost 6 bases, V lost 3 bases, and 6 bases had no gene match. Germline loops: CDR1 SGDLS, CDR2 YYNGEE.

This clonotype was counted only a few times. This chain links TRBV25-1 with TRBJ2-7, with TRBD1 matching 10 bases. In germline, CDR1 is MGHDK, CDR2 SYGVNS. The CDR3 is 15 residues long. Losses at the gene ends were 4 bases for V and 4 bases for J; bases not matched to a gene: 7. CDR3 DNA sequence: TGTGCCAGCAGTGTTGACAGGGGGCCTCAATACGAGCAGTACTTC. It translates to CASSVDRGPQYEQYF.

Ten or more counts support this clonotype. This chain links TRBV7-4 with TRBJ1-3; D remains unclear. The germline V gene encodes CDR1 SGHVT and CDR2 SQSDAQ. With 4 bases removed from V and 3 bases from J, the gap between germline ends came to 19 bases. The CDR3 is made up of 17 amino acids. The CDR3 sequence is CASSSLWTQEFGNTIYF. CDR3 in DNA: TGTGCCAGCAGCTCCCTTTGGACTCAAGAATTTGGAAACACCATATATTTT.

The rearrangement links TRBV5-1 to TRBJ1-1; D is ambiguous. Trimming removed 5 bases at V and 1 base at J, with 9 bases between. CDR1 and CDR2 from the germline V gene are SGHRS and YFSETQ. There are 13 residues in the CDR3. CDR3 coding DNA: TGCGCCAGCAGTAATCCTCCGAACACTGAAGCTTTCTTT. This codes for CASSNPPNTEAFF.

This clonotype has more than one count but fewer than ten. This sequence joins TRBV18 and TRBJ2-3; D is undetermined. V shed 5 bases and J shed 5 bases, with 8 bases lying between them. Per germline, CDR1 KGHSH and CDR2 LQKENI. The length of the CDR3 is 12 residues. The CDR3 DNA reads TGTGCCAGCTCAGTCACGAGAGATACGCAGTATTTT. Encoded protein: CASSVTRDTQYF.